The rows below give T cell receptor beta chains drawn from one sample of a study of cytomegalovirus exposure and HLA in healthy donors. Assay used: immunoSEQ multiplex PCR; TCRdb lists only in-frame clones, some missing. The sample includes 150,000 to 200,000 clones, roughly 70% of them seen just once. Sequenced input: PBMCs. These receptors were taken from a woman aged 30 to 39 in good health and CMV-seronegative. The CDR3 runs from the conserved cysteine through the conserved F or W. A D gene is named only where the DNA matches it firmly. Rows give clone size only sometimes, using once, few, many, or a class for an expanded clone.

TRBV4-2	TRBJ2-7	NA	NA	TGTGCCAGCAGCCAAGCAGGGCAGGGGAGCGAGCAGTACTTC	CASSQAGQGSEQYF
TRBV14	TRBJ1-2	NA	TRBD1	TGTGCCAGCAGCTCTTGGGACAGGCCGAACTATGGCTACACCTTC	CASSSWDRPNYGYTF
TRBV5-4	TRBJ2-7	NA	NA	TGTGCCAGCAGCTTGGTCGGTACCTACGAGCAGTACTTC	CASSLVGTYEQYF
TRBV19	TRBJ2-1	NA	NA	TGTGCCAGCACATCCGAGGCATACAATGAGCAGTTCTTC	CASTSEAYNEQFF
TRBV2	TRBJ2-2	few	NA	TGTGCCAGCAGCTCCCGGTACAGGGAATTTGTTTCTCCCGGGGAGCTGTTTTTT	CASSSRYREFVSPGELFF
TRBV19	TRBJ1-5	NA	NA	TGTGCCAGTAGTCCTCTGACAGGCTACCACAATCAGCCCCAGCATTTT	CASSPLTGYHNQPQHF
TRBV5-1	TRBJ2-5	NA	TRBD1	TGCGCCAGCAGCACCGGGACAGGGGCGCAAGAGACCCAGTACTTC	CASSTGTGAQETQYF
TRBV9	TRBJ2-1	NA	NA	TGTGCCAGCAGCGTTTTGGCAGAAACCTACAATGAGCAGTTCTTC	CASSVLAETYNEQFF
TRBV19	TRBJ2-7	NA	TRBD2	TGTGCCAGTTCGAAACTAGCGGGAGGGCTAGTCGGCTACGAGCAGTACTTC	CASSKLAGGLVGYEQYF
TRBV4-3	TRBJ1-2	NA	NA	TGCGCCAGCAGCCAAGTGGCCAGGGGAGGGTATGGCTACACCTTC	CASSQVARGGYGYTF
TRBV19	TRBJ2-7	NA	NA	TGTGCCAGTAGCCCAGGGAACGAGCAGTACTTC	CASSPGNEQYF
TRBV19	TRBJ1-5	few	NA	TGTGCCAGTAGTTCTGACAGAACTAATTGGCCCCAGCATTTT	CASSSDRTNWPQHF
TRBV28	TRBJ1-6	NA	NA	TGTGCCAGCAGTCAACAGGGATGGGTACACCCCTATAATTCACCCCTCCACTTT	CASSQQGWVHPYNSPLHF
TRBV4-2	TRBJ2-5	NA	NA	TGTGCCAGCAGCCAAGATATCGAAGAGACCCAGTACTTC	CASSQDIEETQYF
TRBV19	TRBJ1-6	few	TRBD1	TGTGCCAGTAGTATCGGGACAGGGAGTTCACCCCTCCACTTT	CASSIGTGSSPLHF